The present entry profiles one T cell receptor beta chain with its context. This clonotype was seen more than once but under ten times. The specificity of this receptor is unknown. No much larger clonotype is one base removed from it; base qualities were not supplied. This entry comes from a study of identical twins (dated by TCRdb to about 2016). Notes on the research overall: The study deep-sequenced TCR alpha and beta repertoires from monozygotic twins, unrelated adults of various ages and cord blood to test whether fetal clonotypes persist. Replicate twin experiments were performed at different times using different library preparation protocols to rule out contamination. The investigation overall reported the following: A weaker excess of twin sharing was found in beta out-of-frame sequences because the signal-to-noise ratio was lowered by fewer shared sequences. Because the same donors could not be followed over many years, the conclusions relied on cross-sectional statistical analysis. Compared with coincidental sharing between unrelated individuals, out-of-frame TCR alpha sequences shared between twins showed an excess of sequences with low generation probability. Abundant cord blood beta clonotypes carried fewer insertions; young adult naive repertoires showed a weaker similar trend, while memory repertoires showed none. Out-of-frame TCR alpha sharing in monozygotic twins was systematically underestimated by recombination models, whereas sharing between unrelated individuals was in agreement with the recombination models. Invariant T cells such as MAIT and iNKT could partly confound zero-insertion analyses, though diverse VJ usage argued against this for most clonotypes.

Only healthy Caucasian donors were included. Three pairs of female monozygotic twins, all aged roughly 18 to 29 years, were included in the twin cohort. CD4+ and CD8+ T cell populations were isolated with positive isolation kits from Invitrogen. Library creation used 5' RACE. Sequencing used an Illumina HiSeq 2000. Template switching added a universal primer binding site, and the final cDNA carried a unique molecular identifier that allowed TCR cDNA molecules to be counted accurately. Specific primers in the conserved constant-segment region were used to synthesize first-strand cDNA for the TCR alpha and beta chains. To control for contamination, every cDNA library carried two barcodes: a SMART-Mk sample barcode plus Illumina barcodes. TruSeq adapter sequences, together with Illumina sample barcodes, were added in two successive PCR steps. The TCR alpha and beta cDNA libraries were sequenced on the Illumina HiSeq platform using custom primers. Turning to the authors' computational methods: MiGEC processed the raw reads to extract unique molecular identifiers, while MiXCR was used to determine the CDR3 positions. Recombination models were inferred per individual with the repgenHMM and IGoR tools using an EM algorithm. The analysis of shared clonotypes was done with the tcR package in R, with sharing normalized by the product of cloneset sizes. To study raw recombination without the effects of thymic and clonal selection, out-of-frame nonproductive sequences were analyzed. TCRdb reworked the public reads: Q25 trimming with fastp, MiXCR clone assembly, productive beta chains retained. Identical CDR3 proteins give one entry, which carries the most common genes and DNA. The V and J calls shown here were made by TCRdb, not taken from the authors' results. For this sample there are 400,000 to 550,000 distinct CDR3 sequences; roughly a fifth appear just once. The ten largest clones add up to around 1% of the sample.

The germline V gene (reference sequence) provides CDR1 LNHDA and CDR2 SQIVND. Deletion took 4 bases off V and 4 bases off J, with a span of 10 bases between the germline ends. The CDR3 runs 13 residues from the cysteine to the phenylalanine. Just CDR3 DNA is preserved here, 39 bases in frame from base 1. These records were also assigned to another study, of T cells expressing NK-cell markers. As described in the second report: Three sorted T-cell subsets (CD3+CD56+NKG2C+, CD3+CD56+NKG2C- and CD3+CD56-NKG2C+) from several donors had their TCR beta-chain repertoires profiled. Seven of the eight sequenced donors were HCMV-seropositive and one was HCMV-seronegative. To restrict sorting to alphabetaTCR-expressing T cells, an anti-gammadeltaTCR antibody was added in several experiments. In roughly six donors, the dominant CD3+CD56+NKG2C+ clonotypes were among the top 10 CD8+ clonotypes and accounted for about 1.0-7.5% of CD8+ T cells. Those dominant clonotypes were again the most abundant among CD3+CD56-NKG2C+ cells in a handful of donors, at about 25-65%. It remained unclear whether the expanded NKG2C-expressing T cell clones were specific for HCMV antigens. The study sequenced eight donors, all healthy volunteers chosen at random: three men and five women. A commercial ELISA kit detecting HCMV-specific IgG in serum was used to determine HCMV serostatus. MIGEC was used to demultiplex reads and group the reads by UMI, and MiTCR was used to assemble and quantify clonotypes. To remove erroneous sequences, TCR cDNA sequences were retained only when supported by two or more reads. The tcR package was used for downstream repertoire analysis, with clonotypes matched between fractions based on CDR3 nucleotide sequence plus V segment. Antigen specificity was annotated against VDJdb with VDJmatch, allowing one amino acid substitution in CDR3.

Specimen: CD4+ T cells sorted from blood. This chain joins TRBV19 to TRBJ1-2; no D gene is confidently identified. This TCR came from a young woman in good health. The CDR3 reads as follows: CASSTREGYGYTF. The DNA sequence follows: TGTGCCAGTAGTACCCGGGAGGGCTATGGCTACACCTTC.